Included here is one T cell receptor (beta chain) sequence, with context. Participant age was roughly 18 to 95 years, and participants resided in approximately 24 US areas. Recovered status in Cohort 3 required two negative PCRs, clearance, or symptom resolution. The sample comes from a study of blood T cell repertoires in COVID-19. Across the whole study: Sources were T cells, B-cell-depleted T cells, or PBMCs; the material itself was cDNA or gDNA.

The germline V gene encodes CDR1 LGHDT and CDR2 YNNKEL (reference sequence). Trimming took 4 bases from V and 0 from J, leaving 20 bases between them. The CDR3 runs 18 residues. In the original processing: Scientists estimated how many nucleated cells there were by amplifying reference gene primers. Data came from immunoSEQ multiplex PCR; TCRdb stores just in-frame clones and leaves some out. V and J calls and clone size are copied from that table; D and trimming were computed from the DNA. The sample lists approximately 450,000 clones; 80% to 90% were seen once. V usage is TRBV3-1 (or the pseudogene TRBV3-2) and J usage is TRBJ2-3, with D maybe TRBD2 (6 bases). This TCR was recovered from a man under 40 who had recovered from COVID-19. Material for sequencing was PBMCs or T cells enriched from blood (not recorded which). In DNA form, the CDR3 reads TGTGCCAGCAGCCCCCGGACCGGGGGTGGCGGGAGCACAGATACGCAGTATTTT. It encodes CASSPRTGGGGSTDTQYF.